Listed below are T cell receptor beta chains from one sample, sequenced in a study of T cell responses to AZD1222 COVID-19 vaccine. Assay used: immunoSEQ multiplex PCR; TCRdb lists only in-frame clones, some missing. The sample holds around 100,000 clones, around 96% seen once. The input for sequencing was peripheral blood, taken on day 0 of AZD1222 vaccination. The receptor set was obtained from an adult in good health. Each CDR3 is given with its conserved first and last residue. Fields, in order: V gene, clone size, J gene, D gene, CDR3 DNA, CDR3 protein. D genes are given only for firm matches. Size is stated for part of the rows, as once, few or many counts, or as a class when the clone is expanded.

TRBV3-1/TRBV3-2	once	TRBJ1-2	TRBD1	TGTGCCAGCAGCCCAGAGTTAGGGGGCATCAACTATGGCTACACCTTC	CASSPELGGINYGYTF
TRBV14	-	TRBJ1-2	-	TGTGCCACCTGGCCAAGGGGAGACTATGGCTACACCTTC	CATWPRGDYGYTF
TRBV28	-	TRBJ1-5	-	TGTGCCAGCAGTTTAGCATTCAAGGGATTTGGGCAGCCCCAGCATTTT	CASSLAFKGFGQPQHF
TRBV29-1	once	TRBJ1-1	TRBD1	TGCAGCGCTCGGTTGGGACAGGGCGCCTTTGGGGAAGCTTTCTTT	CSARLGQGAFGEAFF
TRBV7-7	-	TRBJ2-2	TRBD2	TGTGCTAGCAGCTACCAGGACCACATTAGCGGGAGCGGTGGCACCGGGGAGCTGTTTTTT	CASSYQDHISGSGGTGELFF
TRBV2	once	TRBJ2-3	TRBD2	TGTGCCAGCAATGGTCGATCACGGACTAGCGGGAGGGCAATAGATACGCAGTATTTT	CASNGRSRTSGRAIDTQYF
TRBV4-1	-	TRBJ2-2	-	TGCGCCAGCAGCGTCCCTTGGCGCCGGGACACCGGGGAGCTGTTTTTT	CASSVPWRRDTGELFF
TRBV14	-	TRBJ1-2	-	TGTGCCAGCAGCCATCGAATGGAAGCTAACTATGGCTACACCTTC	CASSHRMEANYGYTF
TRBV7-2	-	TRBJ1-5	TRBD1	TGTGCCAGCAGCACCGGGACAGGGATAACTAGGCCCCAGCATTTT	CASSTGTGITRPQHF
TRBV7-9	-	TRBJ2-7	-	TGTGCCAGCAGCCGTACAGGTCCTAACTACAACGAGCAGTACTTC	CASSRTGPNYNEQYF
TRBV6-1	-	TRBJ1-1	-	TGTGCCAGCAGTGAAGAGGCTGCAGGGATGACTGAAGCTTTCTTT	CASSEEAAGMTEAFF
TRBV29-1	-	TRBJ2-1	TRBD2	TGCAGCGTTCTTGGGCGACTAGCCTCCTACAATGAGCAGTTCTTC	CSVLGRLASYNEQFF
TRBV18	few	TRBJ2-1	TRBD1	TGTGCCAGCTCACGTTCAGGGGGCTTTAGGAATGAGCAGTTCTTC	CASSRSGGFRNEQFF
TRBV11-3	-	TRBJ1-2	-	TGTGCCAGCAGCTTAGGTACAGGAGGTTTTTATGGCTACACCTTC	CASSLGTGGFYGYTF
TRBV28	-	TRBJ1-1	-	TGTGCCAGCAGTTTAGTAGTAAACACTGAAGCTTTCTTT	CASSLVVNTEAFF